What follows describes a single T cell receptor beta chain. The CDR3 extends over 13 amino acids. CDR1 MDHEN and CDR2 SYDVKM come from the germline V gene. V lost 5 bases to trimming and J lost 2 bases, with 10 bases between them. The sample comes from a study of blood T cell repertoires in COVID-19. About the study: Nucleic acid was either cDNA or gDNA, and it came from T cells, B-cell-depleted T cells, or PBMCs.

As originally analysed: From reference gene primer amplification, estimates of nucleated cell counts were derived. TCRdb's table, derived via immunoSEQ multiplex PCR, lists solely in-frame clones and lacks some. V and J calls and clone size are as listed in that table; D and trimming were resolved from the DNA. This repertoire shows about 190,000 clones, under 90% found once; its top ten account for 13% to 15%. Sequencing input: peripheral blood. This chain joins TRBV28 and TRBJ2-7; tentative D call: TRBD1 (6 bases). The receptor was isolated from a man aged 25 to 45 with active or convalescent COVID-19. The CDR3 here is CASSRTVPYEQYV. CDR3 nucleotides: TGTGCCAGCAGTCGGACAGTCCCCTACGAGCAGTACGTC.